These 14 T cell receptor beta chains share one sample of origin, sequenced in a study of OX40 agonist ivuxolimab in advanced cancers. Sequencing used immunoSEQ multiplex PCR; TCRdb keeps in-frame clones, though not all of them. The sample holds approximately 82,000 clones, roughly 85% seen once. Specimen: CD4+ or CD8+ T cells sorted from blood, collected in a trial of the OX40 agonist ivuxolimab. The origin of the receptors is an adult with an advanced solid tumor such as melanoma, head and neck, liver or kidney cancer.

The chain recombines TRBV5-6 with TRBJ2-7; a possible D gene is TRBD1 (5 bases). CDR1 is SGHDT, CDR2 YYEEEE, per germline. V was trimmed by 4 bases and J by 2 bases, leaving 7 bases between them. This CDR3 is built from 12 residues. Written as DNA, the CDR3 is TGTGCCAGCAGCAGACAGACCTACGAGCAGTACTTC. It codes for CASSRQTYEQYF.

The CDR3 protein is CASRRGQETGELFF. CDR3 nucleotides: TGCGCCAGCCGCAGGGGGCAAGAGACCGGGGAGCTGTTTTTT. This rearrangement joins TRBV10-2 to TRBJ2-2, with TRBD1 matching 8 bases. The V gene end was trimmed by 8 bases and the J gene end by 5 bases; junction bases not matched to a gene: 7. Germline V lookup: CDR1 WSHSY, CDR2 SAAADI. The CDR3 has 14 amino acids.

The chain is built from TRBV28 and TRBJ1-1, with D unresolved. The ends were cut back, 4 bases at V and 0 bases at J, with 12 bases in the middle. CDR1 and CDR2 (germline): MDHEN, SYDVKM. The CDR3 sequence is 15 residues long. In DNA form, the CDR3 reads TGTGCCAGCAGTTCCCACCCATCAATGAACACTGAAGCTTTCTTT. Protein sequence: CASSSHPSMNTEAFF. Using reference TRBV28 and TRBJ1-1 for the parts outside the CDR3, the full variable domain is DVKVTQSSRYLVKRTGEKVFLECVQDMDHENMFWYRQDPGLGLRLIYFSYDVKMKEKGDIPEGYSVSREKKERFSLILESASTNQTSMYLCASSSHPSMNTEAFFGQGTRLTVV.

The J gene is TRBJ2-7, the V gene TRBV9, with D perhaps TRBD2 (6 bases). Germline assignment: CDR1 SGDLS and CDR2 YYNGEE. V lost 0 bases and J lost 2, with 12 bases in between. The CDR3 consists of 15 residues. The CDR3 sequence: CASSVGPGVAYEQYF. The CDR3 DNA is TGTGCCAGCAGCGTAGGGCCGGGGGTTGCCTACGAGCAGTACTTC.

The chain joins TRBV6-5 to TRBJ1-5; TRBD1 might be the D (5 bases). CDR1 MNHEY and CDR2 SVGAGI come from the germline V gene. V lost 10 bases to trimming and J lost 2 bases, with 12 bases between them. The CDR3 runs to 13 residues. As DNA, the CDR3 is TGTGCCACTACAGGTGGTCGCAATCAGCCCCAGCATTTT. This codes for CATTGGRNQPQHF.

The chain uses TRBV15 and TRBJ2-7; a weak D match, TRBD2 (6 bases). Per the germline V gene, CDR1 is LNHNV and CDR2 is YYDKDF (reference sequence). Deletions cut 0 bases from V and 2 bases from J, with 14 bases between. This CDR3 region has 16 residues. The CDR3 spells CATSRESAGTPYEQYF. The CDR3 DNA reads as TGTGCCACCAGCAGAGAGTCTGCGGGGACCCCCTACGAGCAGTACTTC.

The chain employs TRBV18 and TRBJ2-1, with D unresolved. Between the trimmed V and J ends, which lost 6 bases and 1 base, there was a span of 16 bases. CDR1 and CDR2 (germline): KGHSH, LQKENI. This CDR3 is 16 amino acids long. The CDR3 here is CASSNADEESYNEQFF. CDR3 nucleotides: TGTGCCAGCTCTAACGCGGATGAAGAATCCTACAATGAGCAGTTCTTC. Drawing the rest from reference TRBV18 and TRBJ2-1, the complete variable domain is NAGVMQNPRHLVRRRGQEARLRCSPMKGHSHVYWYRQLPEEGLKFMVYLQKENIIDESGMPKERFSAEFPKEGPSILRIQQVVRGDSAAYFCASSNADEESYNEQFFGPGTRLTVL.

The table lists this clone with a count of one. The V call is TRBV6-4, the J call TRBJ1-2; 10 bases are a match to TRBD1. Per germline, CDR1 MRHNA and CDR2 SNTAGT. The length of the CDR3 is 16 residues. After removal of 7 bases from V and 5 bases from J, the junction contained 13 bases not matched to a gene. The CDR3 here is CASKPTRRDRGYGYTF. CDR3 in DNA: TGTGCCAGCAAGCCGACCCGCCGGGACAGGGGATATGGCTACACCTTC.

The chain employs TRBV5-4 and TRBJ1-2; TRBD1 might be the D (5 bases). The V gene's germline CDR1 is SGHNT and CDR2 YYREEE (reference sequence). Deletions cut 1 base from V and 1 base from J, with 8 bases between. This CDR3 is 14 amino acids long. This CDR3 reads CASSLSGFNYGYTF. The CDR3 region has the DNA TGTGCCAGCAGCTTGTCAGGGTTTAACTATGGCTACACCTTC.

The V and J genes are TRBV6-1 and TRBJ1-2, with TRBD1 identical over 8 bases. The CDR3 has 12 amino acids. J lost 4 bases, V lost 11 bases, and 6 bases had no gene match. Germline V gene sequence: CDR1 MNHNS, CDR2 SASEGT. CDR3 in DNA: TGTGCCGCAGGACAGGGTCTCTATGGCTACACCTTC. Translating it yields CAAGQGLYGYTF.

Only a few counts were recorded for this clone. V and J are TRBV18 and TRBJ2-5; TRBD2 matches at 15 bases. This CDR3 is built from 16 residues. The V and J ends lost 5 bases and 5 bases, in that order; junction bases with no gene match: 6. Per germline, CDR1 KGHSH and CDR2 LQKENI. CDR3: CASSKRTSGGAETQYF. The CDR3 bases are TGTGCCAGCTCAAAGAGGACTAGCGGGGGGGCTGAGACCCAGTACTTC.

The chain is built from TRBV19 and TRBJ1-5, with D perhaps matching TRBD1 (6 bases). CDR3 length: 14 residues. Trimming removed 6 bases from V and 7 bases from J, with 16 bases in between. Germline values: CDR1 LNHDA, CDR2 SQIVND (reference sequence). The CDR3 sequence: CASSTFSGDQPQHF. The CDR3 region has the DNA TGTGCCAGTAGCACATTTTCAGGGGACCAGCCCCAGCATTTT. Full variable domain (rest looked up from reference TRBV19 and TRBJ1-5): DGGITQSPKYLFRKEGQNVTLSCEQNLNHDAMYWYRQDPGQGLRLIYYSQIVNDFQKGDIAEGYSVSREKKESFPLTVTSAQKNPTAFYLCASSTFSGDQPQHFGDGTRLSIL.

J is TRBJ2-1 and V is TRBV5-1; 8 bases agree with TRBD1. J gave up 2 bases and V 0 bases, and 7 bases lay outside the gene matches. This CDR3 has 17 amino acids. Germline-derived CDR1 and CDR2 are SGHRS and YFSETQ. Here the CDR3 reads CASSLASGGTTYNEQFF. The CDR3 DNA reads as TGCGCCAGCAGCTTGGCTTCAGGGGGCACTACCTACAATGAGCAGTTCTTC.

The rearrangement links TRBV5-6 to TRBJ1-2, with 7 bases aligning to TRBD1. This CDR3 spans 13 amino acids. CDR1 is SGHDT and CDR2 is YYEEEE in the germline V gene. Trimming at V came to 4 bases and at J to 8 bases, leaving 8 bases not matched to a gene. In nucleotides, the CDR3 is TGTGCCAGCAGCCTTAGGACAGGCGAAGGCTACACCTTC. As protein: CASSLRTGEGYTF.